This paragraph reports one TCR beta chain. These data belong to a study of monozygotic twins with inflammatory bowel disease. The CDR3 consists of 15 residues. Germline CDR1 is SGDLS and CDR2 is YYNGEE. From the 5' RACE reads, TCRdb lists one entry per CDR3 protein and no DNA. Its listing shows approximately 100,000 distinct CDR3 sequences. The rearrangement joins TRBV9 to TRBJ2-7; as DNA is missing, the TRBD1 call by TCRdb cannot be tested. This clonotype originated in a human donor with ulcerative colitis or Crohn's disease, or a healthy co-twin of an affected twin (not recorded which). Sequencing used blood. The CDR3 sequence is CASSVGSGGSDEQYF.